This TCR beta chain originates from a study of blood T cell repertoires in COVID-19. Study details: COVID-19 samples collected from the United States, Italy and Spain covered acute and convalescent phases.

The CDR3 is made up of 13 amino acids. Germline V gene data show CDR1 as GTSNPN and CDR2 as SVGIG (reference sequence). V was clipped by 7 bases and J by 0 bases; unmatched bases: 4. Only in-frame clones appear in the TCRdb table, and some are missing; sequencing was by immunoSEQ multiplex PCR. The sample holds 150,000 to 200,000 clones, around 80% seen once. Sequencing was performed on peripheral blood. The source is a man aged 25 to 40 with active or convalescent COVID-19. V and J are TRBV30 and TRBJ1-2; 8 bases fit TRBD1. CDR3 residues: CALTGVANYGYTF. CDR3 nucleotide sequence: TGTGCCTTGACAGGGGTAGCTAACTATGGCTACACCTTC.